What follows is one TCR beta chain and its context. Its specificity is not known. The germline V gene encodes CDR1 KGHSH and CDR2 LQKENI. With 3 bases clipped from V and 3 bases from J, the junction kept 3 bases outside the gene matches. This CDR3 is built from 15 residues. These data are taken from a study of TIL therapy for anti-PD-1-resistant metastatic lung cancer. Study as a whole: Tumor harvest preceded PD-1/PD-L1 blockade, followed by nivolumab treatment. Study-level results: TIL clonotype persistence in blood showed no apparent association with response.

Sequencing used immunoSEQ v3. Assay: immunoSEQ multiplex PCR; the TCRdb copy retains only in-frame clones and omits some. The data show approximately 57,000 clones, over 75% seen once. Specified time point: pre-treatment sample, taken before nivolumab and TIL therapy. Patients were adults with stage 4 NSCLC. The sequencing used blood, collected at baseline. The chain combines TRBV18 with TRBJ2-2; 8 bases fit TRBD2. The source of this sequence is a person between 25 and 79 years old with non-small cell lung cancer. The CDR3 DNA reads as TGTGCCAGCTCACCCGGGACTAGAGACACCGGGGAGCTGTTTTTT. Translation gives CASSPGTRDTGELFF.